Sequencing of this T cell receptor (beta chain) was carried out in a study of control samples from healthy donors and cancer patients. Some clones are missing from TCRdb's copy, which holds only in-frame ones; the method was immunoSEQ multiplex PCR. The sample holds approximately 110,000 clones, around 89% seen once. The germline gives CDR1 LNHDA, CDR2 SQIVND (reference sequence). The CDR3 length is 14 residues. J was trimmed by 5 bases and V by 5 bases; bases with no gene match: 8. The source material was blood. This clonotype originated in a woman aged 50 to 60 in good health. The genes are TRBV19 and TRBJ2-5, with 7 bases fitting TRBD1. Here the CDR3 reads CASSLGQNLETQYF. The CDR3 DNA is TGTGCCAGTAGTTTGGGACAGAATTTGGAGACCCAGTACTTC.